The 5 T cell receptor beta chains below all came from one sample that was sequenced in a study of vaccination and CD4 T cells after COVID-19. These TCRs are of unknown antigen specificity. Sequencing of cultured CD4+ T cell DNA used the Oncomine TCR Beta short-read assay. TCRdb re-called the PCR reads through MiXCR, storing one row per CDR3 protein. The sample carries 21,000 or so distinct CDR3 sequences, roughly 70% recorded once. Treatment indicated: approximately 9-day PBMC culture with coronavirus spike peptide pools or control peptides (ViraFEST assay). Sequences were obtained from CD4+ T cells from blood, cultured in vitro. The source is a human donor who had recovered from COVID-19.

The chain couples TRBV11-3 to TRBJ2-5, with 15 bases identical to TRBD2. V dropped 5 bases and J dropped 5; count of bases not matched to a gene: 6. There are 16 residues in the CDR3. Germline V gene sequence: CDR1 SGHNT, CDR2 YENEEA. The CDR3 region has the DNA TGTGCCAGCAGCCCAAGTGGGACTAGCGGGGGGGAGACCCAGTACTTC. As protein: CASSPSGTSGGETQYF.

This clonotype was detected a few times. The genes are TRBV7-2 and TRBJ1-2; the D is unclear. V was trimmed by 1 base and J by 2 bases, leaving 5 bases between them. From germline, CDR1 is SGHTA and CDR2 FQGNSA. The CDR3 sequence is 13 residues long. This chain's CDR3 is CASSLVGNYGYTF. CDR3 coding DNA: TGTGCCAGCAGCTTAGTAGGGAACTATGGCTACACCTTC.

The genes are TRBV19 and TRBJ1-2; the D gene is possibly TRBD1 (5 bases). Trimming left V 4 bases short and J 8 bases short, with 14 bases between. Germline assignment: CDR1 LNHDA and CDR2 SQIVND (reference sequence). This CDR3 is built from 13 residues. CDR3: CASSTGRQRGYTF. DNA of the CDR3: TGTGCCAGTAGTACGGGACGCCAGCGCGGCTACACCTTC.

The gene calls are TRBV19 and TRBJ1-1; maybe TRBD1 (6 bases). This CDR3 has 16 amino acids. Trimming took off 3 bases at V and 5 bases at J, with 19 bases between the two ends. CDR1 and CDR2 from the germline V gene are LNHDA and SQIVND (reference sequence). CDR3 DNA: TGTGCCAGTAGTATGGTGGGGGGCGCAAGGAGGACTGAAGCTTTCTTT. This sequence encodes CASSMVGGARRTEAFF.

The chain has TRBV12-3 or TRBV12-4 and TRBJ1-5; weak D call: TRBD1 (5 bases). The germline V and J ends were trimmed by 4 bases and 2 bases, with 12 bases remaining between them. The CDR3 loop spans 15 amino acids. CDR3 nucleotides: TGTGCCAGCAGTTGGAGGGGCCTCGGCAATCAGCCCCAGCATTTT. Translating gives CASSWRGLGNQPQHF.